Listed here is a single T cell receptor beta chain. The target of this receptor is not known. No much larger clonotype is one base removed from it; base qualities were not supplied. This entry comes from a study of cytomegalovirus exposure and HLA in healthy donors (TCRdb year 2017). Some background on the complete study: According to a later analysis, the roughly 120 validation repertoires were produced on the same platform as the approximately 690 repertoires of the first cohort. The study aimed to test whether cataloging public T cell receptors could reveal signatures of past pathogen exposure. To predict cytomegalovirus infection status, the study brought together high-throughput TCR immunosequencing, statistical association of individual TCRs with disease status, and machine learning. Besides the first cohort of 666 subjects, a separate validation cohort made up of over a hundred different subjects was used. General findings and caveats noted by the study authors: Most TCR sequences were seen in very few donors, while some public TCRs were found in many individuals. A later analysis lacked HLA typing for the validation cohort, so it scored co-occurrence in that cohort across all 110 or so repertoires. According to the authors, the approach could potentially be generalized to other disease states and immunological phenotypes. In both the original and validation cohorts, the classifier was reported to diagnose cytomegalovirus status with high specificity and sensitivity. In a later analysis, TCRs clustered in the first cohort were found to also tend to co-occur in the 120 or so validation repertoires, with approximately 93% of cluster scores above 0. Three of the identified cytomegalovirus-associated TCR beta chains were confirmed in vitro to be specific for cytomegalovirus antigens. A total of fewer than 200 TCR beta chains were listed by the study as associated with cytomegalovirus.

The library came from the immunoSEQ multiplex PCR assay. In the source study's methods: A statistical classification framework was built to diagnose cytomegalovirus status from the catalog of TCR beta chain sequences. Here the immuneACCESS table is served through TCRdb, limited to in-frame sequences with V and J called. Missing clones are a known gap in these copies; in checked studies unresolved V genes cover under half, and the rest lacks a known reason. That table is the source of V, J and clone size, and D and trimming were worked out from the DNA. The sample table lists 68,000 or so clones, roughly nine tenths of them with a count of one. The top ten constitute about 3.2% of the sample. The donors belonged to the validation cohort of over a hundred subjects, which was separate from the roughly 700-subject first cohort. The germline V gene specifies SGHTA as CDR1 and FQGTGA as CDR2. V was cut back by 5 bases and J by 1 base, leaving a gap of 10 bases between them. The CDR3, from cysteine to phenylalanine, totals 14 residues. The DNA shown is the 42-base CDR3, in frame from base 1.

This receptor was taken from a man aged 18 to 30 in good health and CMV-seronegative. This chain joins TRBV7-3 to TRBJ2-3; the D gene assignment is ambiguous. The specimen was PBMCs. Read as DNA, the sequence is TGTGCCAGCAGCGCTCTAGGAGGCACAGATACGCAGTATTTT. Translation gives CASSALGGTDTQYF.